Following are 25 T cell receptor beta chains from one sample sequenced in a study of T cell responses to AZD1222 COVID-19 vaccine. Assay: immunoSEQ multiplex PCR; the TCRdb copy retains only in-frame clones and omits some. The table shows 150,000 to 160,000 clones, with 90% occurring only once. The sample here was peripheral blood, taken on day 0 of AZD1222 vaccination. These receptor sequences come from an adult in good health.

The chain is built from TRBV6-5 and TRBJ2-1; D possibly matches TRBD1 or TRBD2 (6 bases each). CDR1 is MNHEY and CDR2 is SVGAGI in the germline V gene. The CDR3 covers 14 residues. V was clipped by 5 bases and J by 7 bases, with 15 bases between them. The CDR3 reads CASSSRLGGNEQFF. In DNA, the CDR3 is TGTGCCAGCAGTAGCCGACTAGGGGGGAATGAGCAGTTCTTC.

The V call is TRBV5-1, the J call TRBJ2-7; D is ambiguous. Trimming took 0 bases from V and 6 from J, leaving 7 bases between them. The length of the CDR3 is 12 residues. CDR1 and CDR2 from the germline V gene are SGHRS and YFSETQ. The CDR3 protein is CASSLARTEQYF. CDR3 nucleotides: TGCGCCAGCAGCTTGGCTAGGACCGAGCAGTACTTC.

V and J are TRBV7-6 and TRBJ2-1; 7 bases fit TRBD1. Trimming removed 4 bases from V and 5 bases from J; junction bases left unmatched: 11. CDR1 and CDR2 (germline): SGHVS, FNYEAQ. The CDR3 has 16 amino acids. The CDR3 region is CASSYSQGVGNNEQFF. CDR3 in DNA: TGTGCCAGCAGCTACTCGCAGGGGGTCGGAAACAATGAGCAGTTCTTC.

DNA of the CDR3: TGTGCCAGCAGCTCGTTTGTGGGGAGCTCCTACGAGCAGTACTTC. As protein: CASSSFVGSSYEQYF. This chain uses TRBV11-1 with TRBJ2-7, with a tentative D call TRBD2 (5 bases). The CDR3 totals 15 residues. In germline, CDR1 is SGHAT, CDR2 FQDESV (reference sequence). V dropped 4 bases and J dropped 0 bases, with 13 bases sitting between them.

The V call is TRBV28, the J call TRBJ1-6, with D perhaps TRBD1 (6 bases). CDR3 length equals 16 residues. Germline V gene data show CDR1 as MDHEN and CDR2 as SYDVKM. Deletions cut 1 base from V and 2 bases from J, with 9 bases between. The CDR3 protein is CASSLSGETYNSPLHF. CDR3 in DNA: TGTGCCAGCAGTTTATCAGGGGAGACCTATAATTCACCCCTCCACTTT.

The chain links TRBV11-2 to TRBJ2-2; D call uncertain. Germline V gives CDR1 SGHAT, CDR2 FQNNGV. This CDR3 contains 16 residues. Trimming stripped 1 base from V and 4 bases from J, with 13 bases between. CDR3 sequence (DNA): TGTGCCAGCAGCTTAGTTAGGAGCAGGAGCACCGGGGAGCTGTTTTTT. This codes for CASSLVRSRSTGELFF.

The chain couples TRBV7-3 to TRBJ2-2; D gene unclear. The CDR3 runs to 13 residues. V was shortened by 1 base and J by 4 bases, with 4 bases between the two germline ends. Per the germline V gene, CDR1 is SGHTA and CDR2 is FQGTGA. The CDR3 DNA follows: TGTGCCAGCAGCTTAATCGGCACCGGGGAGCTGTTTTTT. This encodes CASSLIGTGELFF.

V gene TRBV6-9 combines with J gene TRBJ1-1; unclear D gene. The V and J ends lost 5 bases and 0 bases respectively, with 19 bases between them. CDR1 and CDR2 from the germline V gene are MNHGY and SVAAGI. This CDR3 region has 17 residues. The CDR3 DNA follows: TGTGCCAGCAGTCCGCCTTCTCCTGGATGGGTGAACACTGAAGCTTTCTTT. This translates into CASSPPSPGWVNTEAFF.

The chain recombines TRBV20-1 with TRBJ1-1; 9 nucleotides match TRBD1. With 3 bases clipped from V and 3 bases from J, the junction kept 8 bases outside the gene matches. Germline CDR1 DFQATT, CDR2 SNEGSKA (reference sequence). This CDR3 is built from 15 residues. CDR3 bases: TGCAGTGCTAGTGACAGGGGGAAATGGGACACTGAAGCTTTCTTT. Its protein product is CSASDRGKWDTEAFF.

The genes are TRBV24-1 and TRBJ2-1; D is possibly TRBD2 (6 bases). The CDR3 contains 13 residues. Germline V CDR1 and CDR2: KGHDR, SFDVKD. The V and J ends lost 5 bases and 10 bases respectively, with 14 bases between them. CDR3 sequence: CATSVGGMGEQFF. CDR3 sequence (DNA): TGTGCCACCAGTGTGGGCGGGATGGGCGAGCAGTTCTTC.

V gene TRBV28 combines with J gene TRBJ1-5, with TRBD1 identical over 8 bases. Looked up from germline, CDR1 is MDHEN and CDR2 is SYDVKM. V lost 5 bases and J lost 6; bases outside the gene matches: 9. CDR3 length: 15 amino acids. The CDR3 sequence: CASSSGTGGIQPQHF. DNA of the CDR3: TGTGCCAGCAGTAGCGGGACAGGCGGGATTCAGCCCCAGCATTTT. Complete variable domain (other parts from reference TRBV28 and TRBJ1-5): DVKVTQSSRYLVKRTGEKVFLECVQDMDHENMFWYRQDPGLGLRLIYFSYDVKMKEKGDIPEGYSVSREKKERFSLILESASTNQTSMYLCASSSGTGGIQPQHFGDGTRLSIL.

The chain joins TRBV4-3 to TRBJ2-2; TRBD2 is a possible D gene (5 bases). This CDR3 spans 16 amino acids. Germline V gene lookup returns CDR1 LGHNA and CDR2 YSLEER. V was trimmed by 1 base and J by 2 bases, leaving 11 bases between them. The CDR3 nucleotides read TGCGCCAGCAGCCAAGGTACACGGGGTAACACCGGGGAGCTGTTTTTT. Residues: CASSQGTRGNTGELFF.

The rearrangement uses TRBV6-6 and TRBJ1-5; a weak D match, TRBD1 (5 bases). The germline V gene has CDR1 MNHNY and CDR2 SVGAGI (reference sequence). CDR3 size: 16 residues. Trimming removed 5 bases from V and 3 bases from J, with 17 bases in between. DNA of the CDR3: TGTGCCAGCAGTCAGATACAGGTAGTATCCAATCAGCCCCAGCATTTT. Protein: CASSQIQVVSNQPQHF.

CDR3 nucleotides: TGTGCCAGCAGCTTGTTAGCGGGACACGTCGAGCAGTACTTC. As protein: CASSLLAGHVEQYF. The V and J genes are TRBV11-1 and TRBJ2-7; 8 positions agree with TRBD2. Per germline, CDR1 SGHAT and CDR2 FQDESV (reference sequence). V shed 3 bases and J 6 bases; nucleotides not matched to a gene: 7. This CDR3 region has 14 residues.

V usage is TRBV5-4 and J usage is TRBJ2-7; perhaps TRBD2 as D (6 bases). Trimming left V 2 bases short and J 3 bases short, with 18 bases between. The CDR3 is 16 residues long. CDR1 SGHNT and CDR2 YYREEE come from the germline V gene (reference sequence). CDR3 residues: CASSFPTSNQDYEQYF. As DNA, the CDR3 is TGTGCCAGCAGCTTCCCTACTAGCAACCAAGACTACGAGCAGTACTTC. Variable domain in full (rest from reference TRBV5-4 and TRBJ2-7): ETGVTQSPTHLIKTRGQQVTLRCSSQSGHNTVSWYQQALGQGPQFIFQYYREEENGRGNFPPRFSGLQFPNYSSELNVNALELDDSALYLCASSFPTSNQDYEQYFGPGTRLTVT.

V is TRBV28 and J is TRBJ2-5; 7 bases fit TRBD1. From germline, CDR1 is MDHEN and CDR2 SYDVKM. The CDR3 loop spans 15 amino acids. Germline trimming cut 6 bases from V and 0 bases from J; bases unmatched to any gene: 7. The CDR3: CASSQTGLDQETQYF. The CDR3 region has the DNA TGTGCCAGCAGCCAGACAGGGTTGGACCAAGAGACCCAGTACTTC.

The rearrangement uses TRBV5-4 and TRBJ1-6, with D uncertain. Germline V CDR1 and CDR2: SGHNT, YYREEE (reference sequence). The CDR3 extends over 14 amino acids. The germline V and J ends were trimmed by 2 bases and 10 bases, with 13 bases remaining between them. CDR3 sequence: CASSFEGQGSPLHF. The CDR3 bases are TGTGCCAGCAGCTTCGAAGGGCAAGGATCACCCCTCCACTTT.

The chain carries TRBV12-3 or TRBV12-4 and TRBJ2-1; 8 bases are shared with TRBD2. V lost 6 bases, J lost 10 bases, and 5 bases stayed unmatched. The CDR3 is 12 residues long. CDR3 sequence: CASSRRLAEQFF. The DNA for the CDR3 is TGTGCCAGCAGCCGACGACTAGCGGAGCAGTTCTTC.

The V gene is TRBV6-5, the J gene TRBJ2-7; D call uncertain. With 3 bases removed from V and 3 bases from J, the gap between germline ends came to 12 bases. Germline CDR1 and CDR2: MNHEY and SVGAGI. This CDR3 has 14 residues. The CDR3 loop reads CASSYSRDRYEQYF. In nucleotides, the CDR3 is TGTGCCAGCAGTTATTCTAGAGACCGCTACGAGCAGTACTTC.

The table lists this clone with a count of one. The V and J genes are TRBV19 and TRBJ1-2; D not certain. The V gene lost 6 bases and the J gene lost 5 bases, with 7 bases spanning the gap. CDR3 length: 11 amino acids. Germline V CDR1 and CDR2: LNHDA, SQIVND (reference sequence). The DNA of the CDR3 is TGTGCCAGTAGCAGACGGTATGGCTACACCTTC. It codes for CASSRRYGYTF. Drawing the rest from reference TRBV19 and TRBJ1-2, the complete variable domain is DGGITQSPKYLFRKEGQNVTLSCEQNLNHDAMYWYRQDPGQGLRLIYYSQIVNDFQKGDIAEGYSVSREKKESFPLTVTSAQKNPTAFYLCASSRRYGYTFGSGTRLTVV.

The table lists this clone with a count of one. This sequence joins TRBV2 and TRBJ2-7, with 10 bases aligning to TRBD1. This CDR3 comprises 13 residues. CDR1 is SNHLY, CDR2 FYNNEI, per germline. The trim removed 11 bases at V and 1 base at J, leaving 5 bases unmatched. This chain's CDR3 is CAARDRGSYEQYF. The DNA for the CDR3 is TGTGCCGCCCGGGACAGGGGATCCTACGAGCAGTACTTC. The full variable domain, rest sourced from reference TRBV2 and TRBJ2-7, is EPEVTQTPSHQVTQMGQEVILRCVPISNHLYFYWYRQILGQKVEFLVSFYNNEISEKSEIFDDQFSVERPDGSNFTLKIRSTKLEDSAMYFCAARDRGSYEQYFGPGTRLTVT.

The CDR3 loop reads CASSSYASGTQYF. DNA for the CDR3: TGTGCCAGCAGCAGTTACGCCTCGGGGACCCAGTACTTC. V usage is TRBV6-5 and J usage is TRBJ2-5; the D is unclear. The CDR3 has 13 amino acids. Germline V CDR1 and CDR2: MNHEY, SVGAGI. Trimming left V 6 bases short and J 7 bases short, with 15 bases between.

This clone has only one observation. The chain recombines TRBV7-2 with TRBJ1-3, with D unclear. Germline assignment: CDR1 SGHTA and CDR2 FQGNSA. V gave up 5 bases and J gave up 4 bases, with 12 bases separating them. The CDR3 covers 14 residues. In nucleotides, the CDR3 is TGTGCCAGCAGCCCGCGTTTAAGCGGAAACACCATATATTTT. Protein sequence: CASSPRLSGNTIYF.

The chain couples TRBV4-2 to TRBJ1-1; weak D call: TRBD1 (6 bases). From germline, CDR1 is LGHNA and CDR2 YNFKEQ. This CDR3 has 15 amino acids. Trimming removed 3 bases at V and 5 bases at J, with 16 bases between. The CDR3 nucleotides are TGTGCCAGCAGCCATTTGCTACAGGGAGGAACTGAAGCTTTCTTT. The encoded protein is CASSHLLQGGTEAFF.

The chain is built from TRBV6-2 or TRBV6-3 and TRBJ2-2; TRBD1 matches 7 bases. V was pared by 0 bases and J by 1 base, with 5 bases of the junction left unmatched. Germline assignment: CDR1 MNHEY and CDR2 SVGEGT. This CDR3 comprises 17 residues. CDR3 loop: CASSYSRDRQNTGELFF. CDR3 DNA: TGTGCCAGCAGTTACTCGAGGGACAGACAGAACACCGGGGAGCTGTTTTTT.